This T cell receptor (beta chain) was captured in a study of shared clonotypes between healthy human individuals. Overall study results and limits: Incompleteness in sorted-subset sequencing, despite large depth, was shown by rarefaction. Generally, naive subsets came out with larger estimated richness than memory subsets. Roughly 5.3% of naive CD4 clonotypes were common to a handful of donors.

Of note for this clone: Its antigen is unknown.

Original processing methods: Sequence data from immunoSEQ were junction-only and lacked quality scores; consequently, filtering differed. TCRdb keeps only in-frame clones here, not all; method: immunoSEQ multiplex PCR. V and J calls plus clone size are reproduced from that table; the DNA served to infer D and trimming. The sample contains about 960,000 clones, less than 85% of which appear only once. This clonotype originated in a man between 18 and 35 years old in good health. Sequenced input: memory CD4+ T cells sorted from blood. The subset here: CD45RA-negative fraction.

The CDR3 DNA is TGCGCCAGCAGCTTAAACAGGGGTGATGAGCAGTTCTTC. It yields the protein CASSLNRGDEQFF. This rearrangement joins TRBV5-1 to TRBJ2-1, with 7 bases aligning to TRBD1. Unmatched junction bases numbered 4, after V lost 2 bases and J lost 8 bases. The CDR3 contains 13 residues. CDR1 SGHRS and CDR2 YFSETQ come from the germline V gene.